Listed below are T cell receptor beta chains from one sample, sequenced in a study of lymphopenia after photon versus proton radiotherapy. Libraries were prepared by immunoSEQ multiplex PCR; TCRdb keeps only in-frame clonotypes and omits some of them. The sample has about 29,000 clones, 87% seen once. This material consisted of peripheral blood, taken from a patient treated with proton-based radiotherapy. These receptors were taken from a woman aged 60-70 years with cholangiocarcinoma. Some clones in this sample may be carry-over from other donors' samples. CDR3s include the opening cysteine and the closing phenylalanine or tryptophan. The order of the fields is J gene, D gene, clone size, V gene, CDR3 DNA, CDR3 protein. D genes are given only for firm matches. Clone size appears in some rows only: once, few, many, or a class for an expanded clone.

>TRBJ2-1|.|.|TRBV19
TGTGCCAGTAGTTTCTTGTATGAGCAGTTCTTC
CASSFLYEQFF
>TRBJ2-3|.|.|TRBV5-4
TGTGCCAGCAGCTCACCCAGGGACGCAGATACGCAGTATTTT
CASSSPRDADTQYF
>TRBJ1-1|TRBD1|.|TRBV19
TGTGCCAGTAGTCACGGGACAGGGGCCACTGAAGCTTTCTTT
CASSHGTGATEAFF
>TRBJ2-7|.|.|TRBV4-1
TGCGCCAGCAGCCAAGGCGCAACCTACGAGCAGTACTTC
CASSQGATYEQYF
>TRBJ2-5|.|.|TRBV18
TGTGCCAGCTCACCTGGGAGCTCGCGGTACTTC
CASSPGSSRYF
>TRBJ1-1|.|.|TRBV6-5
TGTGCCAGCAGTACAGGCCTTATGAACACTGAAGCTTTCTTT
CASSTGLMNTEAFF
>TRBJ2-3|.|.|TRBV27
TGTGCCAGCAGACGAGGACCCTGGGGGACAGATACGCAGTATTTT
CASRRGPWGTDTQYF
>TRBJ1-1|.|.|TRBV27
TGTGCCAGCAGCCGGACTGAAGCTTTCTTT
CASSRTEAFF
>TRBJ2-3|TRBD2|.|TRBV7-2
TGTGCCAGCAGCTTTAGCGGGGGGTACACAGATACGCAGTATTTT
CASSFSGGYTDTQYF
>TRBJ2-2|.|.|TRBV18
TGTGCCAGCTCACCTTCCGTAAACACCGGGGAGCTGTTTTTT
CASSPSVNTGELFF
>TRBJ2-7|.|.|TRBV10-1
TGCGCCAGCAGTGAGCGGGAGCGGTACGAGCAGTACTTC
CASSERERYEQYF
>TRBJ2-7|.|.|TRBV18
TGTGCCAGCTCACCACAGGGGATAAGCTCCTACGAGCAGTACTTC
CASSPQGISSYEQYF
>TRBJ2-5|TRBD2|.|TRBV5-1
TGCGCCAGCAGCTTGTCTCTAGCGGGGGGTCGAGAGACCCAGTACTTC
CASSLSLAGGRETQYF
>TRBJ2-1|.|.|TRBV7-2
TGTGCCAGCAGCTTAGTTATTCAATGGGACAATGAGCAGTTCTTC
CASSLVIQWDNEQFF
>TRBJ1-1|.|.|TRBV18
TGTGCCAGCTCACCAATAGCCTTGAACACTGAAGCTTTCTTT
CASSPIALNTEAFF
>TRBJ2-1|.|once|TRBV7-8
TGTGCCAGCGCCACTAGACCCTCCTACAATGAGCAGTTCTTC
CASATRPSYNEQFF
>TRBJ1-6|.|.|TRBV18
TGTGCCAGCTCACCGGAGCCTTATAATTCACCCCTCCACTTT
CASSPEPYNSPLHF
>TRBJ2-1|.|.|TRBV18
TGTGCCAGCTCACCGGATCAGGCGAGGAATGAGCAGTTCTTC
CASSPDQARNEQFF
>TRBJ2-1|.|.|TRBV6-4
TGTGCCAGCAGTGAGGGTTATGACAATGAGCAGTTCTTC
CASSEGYDNEQFF
>TRBJ2-5|TRBD2|.|TRBV5-4
TGTGCCAGCAGCTTCAGTGGGGGGAGGGCCCAGTACTTC
CASSFSGGRAQYF
>TRBJ2-2|.|.|TRBV7-9
TGTGCCAGCAGCTTAGCCCATAGCGGTCTCGCGAACACCGGGGAGCTGTTTTTT
CASSLAHSGLANTGELFF
>TRBJ2-5|TRBD2|.|TRBV5-1
TGCGCCAGCAGCCCCGGGACTAGCGGGAGAGGGTACCAAGAGACCCAGTACTTC
CASSPGTSGRGYQETQYF
>TRBJ1-1|.|.|TRBV10-3
TGTGCCACCCGCAGGGAAGAAGTCACTGAAGCTTTCTTT
CATRREEVTEAFF
>TRBJ2-3|TRBD2|.|TRBV5-1
TGCGCCAGCAGGCCCGGGGGGGCTGGAGATACGCAGTATTTT
CASRPGGAGDTQYF
>TRBJ2-1|.|.|TRBV9
TGTGCCAGCAGCGTAGGGTACAATGAGCAGTTCTTC
CASSVGYNEQFF
>TRBJ2-3|TRBD2|.|TRBV27
TGTGCCAGCAGTTCACAGGGACTAGCTTCAGATACGCAGTATTTT
CASSSQGLASDTQYF
>TRBJ2-1|.|.|TRBV9
TGTGCCAGCAGCGTAGAGGCGGGAAGGGGCGCGGGTGAGCAGTTCTTC
CASSVEAGRGAGEQFF
>TRBJ2-1|.|.|TRBV18
TGTGCCAGCTCGGGGGCGGTGAATGAGCAGTTCTTC
CASSGAVNEQFF
>TRBJ1-1|TRBD1|.|TRBV18
TGTGCCAGCTCACCAGCGGGACAGGGGAACACTGAAGCTTTCTTT
CASSPAGQGNTEAFF
>TRBJ1-5|TRBD1|.|TRBV5-1
TGCGCCAGCAGCCCCGTAGGGGGCGGGAATCAGCCCCAGCATTTT
CASSPVGGGNQPQHF
>TRBJ2-1|.|few|TRBV9
TGTGCCAGCAGCCCCCGGGACTTCTACAATGAGCAGTTCTTC
CASSPRDFYNEQFF
>TRBJ2-7|TRBD1|.|TRBV10-3
TGTGCCATCAGCAAGGGACAGGGGATTTCCTACGAGCAGTACTTC
CAISKGQGISYEQYF
>TRBJ2-1|.|.|TRBV6-5
TGTGCCAGCAGTTACTCGGGGGGCGCCTACAATGAGCAGTTCTTC
CASSYSGGAYNEQFF
>TRBJ2-1|TRBD2|.|TRBV10-3
TGTGCCATCAGAAAGACTAGCGAGTACAATGAGCAGTTCTTC
CAIRKTSEYNEQFF
>TRBJ1-2|.|.|TRBV27
TGTGCCAGCAGTTTTGGGGGGAACTATGGCTACACCTTC
CASSFGGNYGYTF
>TRBJ2-4|.|.|TRBV5-5
TGTGCCAGCAGCTGGACCCTAGCGTACTATGGCAAAAACATTCAGTACTTC
CASSWTLAYYGKNIQYF
>TRBJ2-2|TRBD2|.|TRBV7-8
TGTGCCAGCAGCTTCCATTTGGGAGCGGGATCGCCAGGGGAGCTGTTTTTT
CASSFHLGAGSPGELFF
>TRBJ1-3|.|.|TRBV6-6
TGTGCCAGCGGGGAGCCCTCTGGAAACACCATATATTTT
CASGEPSGNTIYF
>TRBJ1-5|.|few|TRBV19
TGTGCCAGTAGTACCCAAAGGGGTCAGCCCCAGCATTTT
CASSTQRGQPQHF
>TRBJ1-5|.|.|TRBV2
TGTGCCAGCATCCCGACGCTATATAGCAATCAGCCCCAGCATTTT
CASIPTLYSNQPQHF
>TRBJ2-5|TRBD1|.|TRBV18
TGTGCCAGCTCACCACCGGAACAGGGGAGATGGACCCAGTACTTC
CASSPPEQGRWTQYF
>TRBJ1-5|TRBD1|few|TRBV25-1
TGTGCCAGCAGTGAATCCGGCAGGGGGGGTGAACAGCCCCAGCATTTT
CASSESGRGGEQPQHF
>TRBJ1-1|TRBD1|.|TRBV6-5
TGTGCCAGCAGTTCGGGACAGGGACGGGGCACTGAAGCTTTCTTT
CASSSGQGRGTEAFF
>TRBJ2-3|.|.|TRBV7-2
TGTGCCAGCAGCTTACAGTACACAGATACGCAGTATTTT
CASSLQYTDTQYF
>TRBJ2-6|TRBD1|once|TRBV4-3
TGCGCCAGCAGCCGGGACAGCAACTCTGGGGCCAACGTCCTGACTTTC
CASSRDSNSGANVLTF
>TRBJ2-3|TRBD2|.|TRBV7-2
TGTGCCAGCAGCTTGGCCCCGGGACTAGTGGCCCGAGATACGCAGTATTTT
CASSLAPGLVARDTQYF
>TRBJ2-1|TRBD2|.|TRBV7-6
TGTGCCAGCAGCTTAGACGGAGGCACTAGCGGGACGGCGCGGAATGAGCAGTTCTTC
CASSLDGGTSGTARNEQFF
>TRBJ2-5|.|.|TRBV7-2
TGTGCCAGCATCTCGCCGGGACGGATGTACCAAGAGACCCAGTACTTC
CASISPGRMYQETQYF
>TRBJ2-7|.|.|TRBV6-5
TGTGCCAGCAGTTACACAACTCGAACTTTTGACTACGAGCAGTACTTC
CASSYTTRTFDYEQYF
>TRBJ1-1|TRBD1|.|TRBV6-6
TGTGCCAGCAGTTACCCAACCAGGGGGCGAAACACTGAAGCTTTCTTT
CASSYPTRGRNTEAFF
>TRBJ2-7|.|.|TRBV7-9
TGTGCCAGCAGCTTACGCCGGGACACCCAACTTTGCGAGCAGTACTTC
CASSLRRDTQLCEQYF
>TRBJ2-7|TRBD1|.|TRBV19
TGTGCCAGTAGTATGCGGGACAGGGGGGGCTACGAGCAGTACTTC
CASSMRDRGGYEQYF
>TRBJ2-7|.|.|TRBV29-1
TGCAGCGTTGGTTCAGGGGCGGAAGAGCAGTACTTC
CSVGSGAEEQYF
>TRBJ2-2|.|.|TRBV2
TGTGCCAGCAGACAGGGCGGCACCGGGGAGCTGTTTTTT
CASRQGGTGELFF
>TRBJ2-3|.|once|TRBV11-3
TGTGCCAGCAGCTTAGACGGGGCTACGTACACAGATACGCAGTATTTT
CASSLDGATYTDTQYF
>TRBJ2-1|.|once|TRBV5-4
TGTGCCAGCGGCCGCACTGTGGGTTTTTACAATGAGCAGTTCTTC
CASGRTVGFYNEQFF
>TRBJ2-7|TRBD1|.|TRBV9
TGTGCCAGCAGCGAACGCCCCGGGACAGTCTACGAGCAGTACTTC
CASSERPGTVYEQYF
>TRBJ1-6|.|.|TRBV5-8
TGTGCCAGCAGCAAAGGGTCTGGGGTTATTTTTTCACCCCTCCACTTT
CASSKGSGVIFSPLHF
>TRBJ1-2|.|.|TRBV12-1
TGTGCCAGCAGCCCGGCGGACAGGCTATGCTATGGCTACACCTTC
CASSPADRLCYGYTF
>TRBJ1-3|.|.|TRBV7-8
TGTGCCAGCAGCTTAGTAGGCAGCCACTCTGGAAACACCATATATTTT
CASSLVGSHSGNTIYF